A selection of T cell receptor beta chains follows, all from one sample in a study of somatic mutations in cytotoxic T cells in rheumatoid arthritis. The repertoire was sequenced with immunoSEQ multiplex PCR; TCRdb's copy has only in-frame clones and lacks some. In the table there are 2,500 to 3,500 clones, 70% to 90% of which are singletons. Sequenced material: CD8+ T cells sorted from blood. These receptor sequences come from a woman aged 55-75 years with rheumatoid arthritis. Each CDR3 is given with its conserved first and last residue. A D gene is named only where the DNA matches it firmly. Clone sizes are given selectively: once, few, many, or a class where the clone is expanded.

D,J,V,size,CDR3,DNA
.,TRBJ1-1,TRBV19,.,CASSIYQGSSTEAFF,TGTGCCAGTAGTATATACCAGGGTTCAAGCACTGAAGCTTTCTTT
.,TRBJ2-5,TRBV4-3,.,CASSQDVGRGQETQYF,TGCGCCAGCAGCCAAGATGTGGGAAGGGGCCAAGAGACCCAGTACTTC
TRBD2,TRBJ2-7,TRBV4-1,.,CASSGGVEQYF,TGCGCCAGCAGCGGGGGGGTCGAGCAGTACTTC
TRBD1,TRBJ1-2,TRBV28,.,CASYRGTGEFLSENYGYTF,TGTGCCAGCTACAGAGGGACAGGGGAGTTTCTTTCGGAGAACTATGGCTACACCTTC
.,TRBJ2-1,TRBV4-3,.,CASSEGPPGQTNEQFF,TGCGCCAGCAGCGAAGGACCTCCGGGACAAACCAATGAGCAGTTCTTC
TRBD2,TRBJ2-1,TRBV6-5,.,CASSYSNLAGDNEQFF,TGTGCCAGCAGTTACTCGAATCTAGCGGGAGACAATGAGCAGTTCTTC
.,TRBJ1-2,TRBV4-3,large,CASSQDTGGANYGYTF,TGCGCCAGCAGCCAAGATACGGGGGGCGCCAACTATGGCTACACCTTC
TRBD2,TRBJ2-1,TRBV27,.,CASFLNAGGPRSYNEQFF,TGTGCCAGTTTCCTTAACGCGGGAGGTCCCCGCTCCTACAATGAGCAGTTCTTC
.,TRBJ2-2,TRBV7-6,.,CASSLEVESGELFF,TGTGCCAGCAGCTTAGAAGTTGAGTCCGGGGAGCTGTTTTTT
.,TRBJ1-2,TRBV2,.,CATLNGNYGYTF,TGTGCCACCTTGAACGGGAACTATGGCTACACCTTC
.,TRBJ2-1,TRBV7-9,.,CASSPIRDSYNEQFF,TGTGCCAGCAGCCCCATACGGGACTCCTACAATGAGCAGTTCTTC